A selection of T cell receptor beta chains follows, all from one sample in a study of regulatory T cells. Here immunoSEQ multiplex PCR was the method, and the copy in TCRdb shows in-frame clones only, minus some. The repertoire holds 20,000 to 25,000 clones, with 70% to 90% as singletons. Sequenced sample: conventional CD4+ T cells sorted from blood. Source of these receptors: a child aged 10-17 years with CD3G deficiency. Each CDR3 is given with its conserved first and last residue. A D gene is named only where the DNA matches it firmly. Size is omitted from some rows. Given values are once, few, many or a class for expanded clones.

V,J,D,size,DNA,CDR3
TRBV7-6,TRBJ2-5,TRBD2,.,TGTGCCAGCAGCCCCCTAGCGGGAGACCAAGAGACCCAGTACTTC,CASSPLAGDQETQYF
TRBV23-1,TRBJ2-1,TRBD2,.,TGCGCCAGCACCAAAGGGACTAGCGGGTGGAATGAGCAGTTCTTC,CASTKGTSGWNEQFF
TRBV10-3,TRBJ2-7,.,.,TGTGCCATCAGCCCCCCCGGAGGCGAGCAGTACTTC,CAISPPGGEQYF
TRBV28,TRBJ2-7,TRBD1,.,TGTGCCAGCAGTCCGGGACAGGGTCGTAAGGTGCAGTACTTC,CASSPGQGRKVQYF
TRBV6-6,TRBJ2-7,.,once,TGTGCCAGCAGTTATCTTGAGAGGGGGGGCGAGCAGTACTTC,CASSYLERGGEQYF
TRBV30,TRBJ2-3,.,.,TGTGCCTGGAGTGCCCGGGGAGATACGCAGTATTTT,CAWSARGDTQYF
TRBV27,TRBJ2-2,TRBD2,.,TGTGCCAGCAGAGCGGGGGGGAACACCGGGGAGCTGTTTTTT,CASRAGGNTGELFF
TRBV7-8,TRBJ2-1,.,.,TGTGCCAGCAGCCCTCGCGAACAACCCCGGGAGCAGTTCTTC,CASSPREQPREQFF
TRBV6-1,TRBJ1-2,.,.,TGTGCCAGCAGTGATAGGTTTCTGAGGGGCTACACCTTC,CASSDRFLRGYTF
TRBV28,TRBJ2-1,TRBD1,.,TGTGCCAGCAGCCCCTGGGACAGGGCCTACAATGAGCAGTTCTTC,CASSPWDRAYNEQFF
TRBV6-1,TRBJ2-5,.,.,TGTGCCAGCAGTGCGGGATTCGGGACCCAGTACTTC,CASSAGFGTQYF
TRBV6-1,TRBJ1-1,.,.,TGTGCCAGCAGTGCCCGGGGGGGTGAAGCTTTCTTT,CASSARGGEAFF
TRBV10-3,TRBJ2-7,.,once,TGTGCCATCGGGTCCGGGTACGAGCAGTACTTC,CAIGSGYEQYF
TRBV6-1,TRBJ1-2,.,.,TGTGCCAGCAGTGAACAACTAATTTATGGCTACACCTTC,CASSEQLIYGYTF
TRBV28,TRBJ2-3,TRBD1,.,TGTGCCAGCAGTTTCTGGACAGGTGATACGCAGTATTTT,CASSFWTGDTQYF
TRBV28,TRBJ2-1,TRBD2,.,TGTGCCAGCAGTTCCCCTTTAGCGGGAGGCTCCTACAATGAGCAGTTCTTC,CASSSPLAGGSYNEQFF
TRBV5-1,TRBJ2-7,.,.,TGCGCCAGCAGCTTGTCGAGGGGCGACGAGCAGTACTTC,CASSLSRGDEQYF
TRBV28,TRBJ2-7,TRBD1,.,TGTGCCAGCAGTCCATCCCCGGGACAGGGGGTCAACGAGCAGTACTTC,CASSPSPGQGVNEQYF
TRBV7-9,TRBJ2-5,TRBD1,.,TGTGCCAGCAGCTTGGGACAGACCTCAGGGGCCCAGTACTTC,CASSLGQTSGAQYF
TRBV6-1,TRBJ1-5,.,.,TGTGCCAGCAGTCTATCGGACCATCAGCCCCAGCATTTT,CASSLSDHQPQHF
TRBV28,TRBJ2-2,.,.,TGTGCCAGCAGTCCAGCCACCCAGACCGGGGAGCTGTTTTTT,CASSPATQTGELFF
TRBV5-1,TRBJ2-3,TRBD2,.,TGCGCCAGCAGCTTGGTGACTAGCGGGATGGGGGCAGATACGCAGTATTTT,CASSLVTSGMGADTQYF
TRBV10-3,TRBJ1-2,.,.,TGTGCCATCAGCCAAGGGCCGCCTTATGGCTACACCTTC,CAISQGPPYGYTF
TRBV19,TRBJ2-1,.,.,TGTGCCAGTAGCCGGGTCATGAGGAATGAGCAGTTCTTC,CASSRVMRNEQFF